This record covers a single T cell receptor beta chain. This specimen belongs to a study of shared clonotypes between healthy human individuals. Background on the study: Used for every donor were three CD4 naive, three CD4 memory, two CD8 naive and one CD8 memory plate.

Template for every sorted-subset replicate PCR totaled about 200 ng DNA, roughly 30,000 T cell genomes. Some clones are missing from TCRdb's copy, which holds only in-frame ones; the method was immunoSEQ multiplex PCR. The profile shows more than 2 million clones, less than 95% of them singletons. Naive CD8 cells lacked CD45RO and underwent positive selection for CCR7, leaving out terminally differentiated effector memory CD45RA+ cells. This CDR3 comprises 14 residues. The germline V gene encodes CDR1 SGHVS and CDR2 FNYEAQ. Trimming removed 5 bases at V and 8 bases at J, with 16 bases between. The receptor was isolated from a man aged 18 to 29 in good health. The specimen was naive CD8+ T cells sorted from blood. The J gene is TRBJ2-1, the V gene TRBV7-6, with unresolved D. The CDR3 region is CASSPLSLADEQFF. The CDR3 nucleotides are TGTGCCAGCAGCCCGCTATCGTTAGCAGATGAGCAGTTCTTC.